This passage covers 8 T cell receptor beta chains from one sample sequenced in a study of response to subunit inactivated influenza vaccine. TCRdb analysed the RT-PCR reads with MiXCR anew, one entry per CDR3 protein. Among over 450,000 distinct CDR3 sequences listed, 13% were seen once. Sequences were derived from PBMCs from blood, sampled about 6 weeks after vaccination. These receptors were taken from a man between 50 and 59 years old who received an inactivated influenza vaccine.

The chain combines TRBV24-1 with TRBJ2-5; D is unresolved. CDR1 is KGHDR, CDR2 SFDVKD, per germline. The V and J ends lost 3 bases and 4 bases respectively, with 8 bases between them. The CDR3 length is 13 residues. The CDR3 spells CATSDPNRETQYF. The CDR3 DNA sequence: TGTGCCACCAGTGATCCCAACAGAGAGACCCAGTACTTC.

The chain combines TRBV7-3 with TRBJ2-7; D is perhaps TRBD2 (7 bases). This CDR3 contains 14 residues. Trimming took 3 bases from V and 6 from J, leaving 15 bases between them. Germline CDR1 SGHTA, CDR2 FQGTGA. In nucleotides, the CDR3 is TGTGCCAGCAGCTTGGACAGCGGGGTACCCGAGCAGTACTTC. Translation gives CASSLDSGVPEQYF.

Many counts were recorded for this clonotype. The chain carries TRBV6-5 and TRBJ2-3; 11 bases line up with TRBD2. There are 17 residues in the CDR3. The V and J ends lost 0 bases and 4 bases, in that order; junction bases with no gene match: 6. Germline V gives CDR1 MNHEY, CDR2 SVGAGI. As DNA, the CDR3 is TGTGCCAGCAGTTACTCCTCCTTAGCGGGAGGGGCAGATACGCAGTATTTT. Protein product: CASSYSSLAGGADTQYF.

V is TRBV12-3 or TRBV12-4 and J is TRBJ2-7; 8 bases align to TRBD2. The CDR3 length is 15 residues. J was trimmed by 3 bases and V by 2 bases; bases with no gene match: 6. The CDR3: CASSLSGSAIYEQYF. The CDR3 DNA reads as TGTGCCAGCAGTTTAAGCGGGAGTGCGATCTACGAGCAGTACTTC.

The sample holds a few counts of this clonotype. This rearrangement joins TRBV5-1 to TRBJ2-1; D possibly corresponds to TRBD2 (6 bases). From germline, CDR1 is SGHRS and CDR2 YFSETQ. Trimming shortened V by 0 bases and J by 6 bases, and 16 bases separated the two germline ends. This CDR3 comprises 16 residues. CDR3 nucleotide sequence: TGCGCCAGCAGCTTGGGGGCGGGGCGTCGGACCAATGAGCAGTTCTTC. Residues: CASSLGAGRRTNEQFF.

The CDR3 sequence is CATSRDYVSSGANVLTF. The CDR3 DNA sequence: TGTGCCACCAGCAGAGATTATGTGAGCTCTGGGGCCAACGTCCTGACTTTC. The V gene is TRBV15, the J gene TRBJ2-6, with D unclear. The CDR3 runs to 17 residues. CDR1 LNHNV and CDR2 YYDKDF come from the germline V gene (reference sequence). V lost 0 bases and J 0 bases, leaving 9 bases between the germline ends.

This clonotype was detected only a few times. This chain joins TRBV6-1 and TRBJ1-6; 10 bases match TRBD1. V gave up 6 bases and J gave up 15 bases; unmatched junction bases: 8. In germline, CDR1 is MNHNS, CDR2 SASEGT. The CDR3 has 13 residues. DNA for the CDR3: TGTGCCAGCAGAAGCCGGGACAGGGGCCGCCTCCACTTT. It is translated as CASRSRDRGRLHF.

In this sample, this clonotype turned up a few times. The chain recombines TRBV20-1 with TRBJ2-7; D may be TRBD2 (5 bases). The CDR3 has 12 residues. Germline loops: CDR1 DFQATT, CDR2 SNEGSKA (reference sequence). The V end lost 5 bases, the J end lost 0 bases, and 8 bases lay between the germline ends. The CDR3 here is CSAGLASYEQYF. CDR3 nucleotides: TGCAGTGCTGGACTGGCCTCCTACGAGCAGTACTTC.